The 21 T cell receptor beta chains below come from one sample, sequenced in a study of early T cells in non-severe SARS-CoV-2 infection. TCRdb called the 5' RACE reads again in MiXCR, with one record for every CDR3 protein. The data contain approximately 70,000 distinct CDR3 sequences, about 13% of them singletons. Sequenced material: whole blood. Receptors originate from an adult who was a healthcare worker with PCR-confirmed SARS-CoV-2 infection or an uninfected control (not recorded which).

This clonotype was observed at least ten times. The chain employs TRBV20-1 and TRBJ2-1, with D possibly being TRBD1 (6 bases). The V and J ends lost 0 bases and 6 bases respectively, with 15 bases between them. The CDR3 runs to 15 residues. Germline values: CDR1 DFQATT, CDR2 SNEGSKA (reference sequence). The CDR3 sequence: CSARDLPGVGNEQFF. As DNA, the CDR3 is TGCAGTGCTAGAGATTTACCAGGGGTGGGCAATGAGCAGTTCTTC.

This clonotype occurred many times. The chain carries TRBV4-3 and TRBJ1-6, with no clear D. The V gene lost 0 bases and the J gene lost 15 bases, with 15 bases spanning the gap. Germline V gene data show CDR1 as LGHNA and CDR2 as YSLEER. The CDR3 has 14 amino acids. CDR3 amino acids: CASSQDMEGKGLHF. CDR3 coding DNA: TGCGCCAGCAGCCAAGATATGGAGGGTAAAGGCCTCCACTTT.

This rearrangement joins TRBV29-1 to TRBJ2-3; 7 positions agree with TRBD1. This CDR3 region has 14 residues. The germline gives CDR1 SQVTM, CDR2 ANQGSEA. After removal of 1 base from V and 3 bases from J, the junction contained 4 bases not matched to a gene. In DNA, the CDR3 is TGCAGCGTTGAAGGAGAGGGGGCGACAGATACGCAGTATTTT. Encoded protein: CSVEGEGATDTQYF.

This sequence joins TRBV7-3 and TRBJ2-2; possibly TRBD2 for D (6 bases). CDR1 SGHTA and CDR2 FQGTGA come from the germline V gene. The CDR3 covers 13 residues. V shed 3 bases and J shed 6 bases, with 8 bases lying between them. Written as DNA, the CDR3 is TGTGCCAGCAGCTTCACGGGGGCCGGGGAGCTGTTTTTT. Translation gives CASSFTGAGELFF.

The chain has TRBV7-9 and TRBJ1-6, with TRBD1 matching 7 bases. Germline CDR1 is SEHNR and CDR2 is FQNEAQ (reference sequence). V shed 6 bases and J 10 bases; nucleotides not matched to a gene: 6. This CDR3 is 13 amino acids long. This chain's CDR3 is CASRTTGRSPLHF. The CDR3 coding sequence is TGTGCCAGCAGGACGACAGGGAGGTCACCCCTCCACTTT. The full variable domain, with the rest looked up from reference TRBV7-9 and TRBJ1-6, is DTGVSQNPRHKITKRGQNVTFRCDPISEHNRLYWYRQTLGQGPEFLTYFQNEAQLEKSRLLSDRFSAERPKGSFSTLEIQRTEQGDSAMYLCASRTTGRSPLHFGNGTRLTVT.

This clonotype was detected ten times or more. CDR3 sequence: CASSSDRVVGETQYF. The CDR3 DNA reads as TGTGCCAGCAGCTCTGACAGGGTCGTGGGAGAGACCCAGTACTTC. The V gene is TRBV5-6, the J gene TRBJ2-5; the match to TRBD1 covers 7 bases. Unmatched junction bases numbered 9, after V lost 3 bases and J lost 4 bases. Per germline, CDR1 SGHDT and CDR2 YYEEEE. The CDR3 has 15 residues.

The V and J genes are TRBV27 and TRBJ1-3; tentative D call: TRBD1 (6 bases). CDR1 is MNHEY, CDR2 SMNVEV, per germline (reference sequence). The CDR3 spans 14 residues. With 6 bases removed from V and 8 bases from J, the gap between germline ends came to 17 bases. The CDR3 DNA reads TGTGCCAGCAGAGACGACAGGACGGTCCACACCATATATTTT. This encodes CASRDDRTVHTIYF.

This clonotype has a count of ten or more. The rearrangement links TRBV28 to TRBJ2-1; no definite D call. The ends were cut back, 5 bases at V and 8 bases at J, with 10 bases in the middle. This CDR3 is built from 12 residues. Germline CDR1 is MDHEN and CDR2 is SYDVKM. The DNA for the CDR3 is TGTGCCAGCAGTAGCTCTCGGTATGAGCAGTTCTTC. It codes for CASSSSRYEQFF.

This clonotype was seen only a few times. The CDR3 spells CASSSSGTRKFF. The DNA for the CDR3 is TGTGCCAGCAGCTCATCCGGGACTAGGAAGTTCTTC. The rearrangement joins TRBV7-2 to TRBJ2-1; TRBD2 aligns across 8 bases. The CDR3 loop spans 12 amino acids. In germline, CDR1 is SGHTA, CDR2 FQGNSA. J was trimmed by 14 bases and V by 4 bases; bases with no gene match: 7.

The CDR3 spells CASSFNRETQYF. For the CDR3, the DNA is TGTGCCAGCAGCTTCAATCGGGAGACCCAGTACTTC. The V call is TRBV7-9, the J call TRBJ2-5; no clear D gene. With 3 bases removed from V and 5 bases from J, the gap between germline ends came to 7 bases. In germline, CDR1 is SEHNR, CDR2 FQNEAQ (reference sequence). This CDR3 comprises 12 residues.

This clonotype was seen a few times. The chain combines TRBV6-6 with TRBJ2-3; D not certain. Trimming pared 2 bases from V and 7 bases from J, leaving 4 bases between. Per germline, CDR1 MNHNY and CDR2 SVGAGI (reference sequence). CDR3 length: 11 residues. The CDR3 nucleotides read TGTGCCAGCAGTTACGATAATACGCAGTATTTT. It encodes CASSYDNTQYF.

The sample holds a few counts of this clonotype. This chain connects TRBV11-2 to TRBJ2-2; D unresolved. Trimming shortened V by 0 bases and J by 2 bases, and 4 bases separated the two germline ends. CDR1 SGHAT and CDR2 FQNNGV come from the germline V gene. There are 14 residues in the CDR3. CDR3 bases: TGTGCCAGCAGCTTAGATTTCAACACCGGGGAGCTGTTTTTT. As protein: CASSLDFNTGELFF.

This clonotype was observed many times. The chain links TRBV18 to TRBJ2-1; 7 bases agree with TRBD1. CDR3 length: 15 residues. The germline V gene has CDR1 KGHSH and CDR2 LQKENI. V shed 1 base, J shed 3 bases, and the junction held 3 bases outside the gene matches. In DNA, the CDR3 is TGTGCCAGCTCACCACAGGGGGCCGACTACAATGAGCAGTTCTTC. It translates to CASSPQGADYNEQFF.

Many counts were recorded for this clonotype. V gene TRBV11-2 combines with J gene TRBJ2-7; 7 bases agree with TRBD1. The J segment lost 5 bases and the V segment lost 2 bases, leaving 6 bases of the junction unmatched. CDR1 and CDR2 (germline): SGHAT, FQNNGV. The CDR3 spans 14 residues. CDR3 bases: TGTGCCAGCAGCTTAAACAGGGGTCCCGACGAGCAGTACTTC. Translated: CASSLNRGPDEQYF. The complete variable domain, with remaining parts taken from reference TRBV11-2 and TRBJ2-7, reads EAGVAQSPRYKIIEKRQSVAFWCNPISGHATLYWYQQILGQGPKLLIQFQNNGVVDDSQLPKDRFSAERLKGVDSTLKIQPAKLEDSAVYLCASSLNRGPDEQYFGPGTRLTVT.

This clonotype was observed at least ten times. This chain joins TRBV11-1 and TRBJ1-1, with 8 bases lining up with TRBD1. CDR1 is SGHAT and CDR2 is FQDESV in the germline V gene (reference sequence). V dropped 5 bases and J dropped 3; count of bases not matched to a gene: 11. The CDR3 consists of 16 residues. The CDR3 loop is CASSKSRGRLDTEAFF. The CDR3, as DNA: TGTGCCAGCAGCAAAAGCAGGGGGCGCCTGGACACTGAAGCTTTCTTT.

A few counts support this clonotype. This chain connects TRBV29-1 to TRBJ1-4, with 8 bases fitting TRBD1. V dropped 4 bases and J dropped 8; count of bases not matched to a gene: 6. CDR3 length: 13 amino acids. CDR1 and CDR2 (germline): SQVTM, ANQGSEA. The DNA for the CDR3 is TGCAGCGTTGGCAGGGGGCGTTTAGAAAAACTGTTTTTT. Protein: CSVGRGRLEKLFF.

This rearrangement joins TRBV19 to TRBJ1-1; D remains unclear. The CDR3 consists of 14 residues. V dropped 6 bases and J dropped 6 bases, with 17 bases sitting between them. Germline loops: CDR1 LNHDA, CDR2 SQIVND (reference sequence). CDR3: CASSTGSDGAEAFF. In nucleotides, the CDR3 is TGTGCCAGTAGCACGGGGTCGGACGGCGCTGAAGCTTTCTTT.

This clonotype was recorded once. Relative to the germline gene, one junction end is altered; a read error may explain this. The V gene is TRBV7-7, the J gene TRBJ1-6, with D perhaps matching TRBD1 (5 bases). The CDR3 extends over 16 amino acids. Germline CDR1 and CDR2: SSHAT and FNYEAQ (reference sequence). The CDR3 DNA reads TGTGCCAGCAGCTTAGGCGGGGGATACGGTAATCCACCCCTCCACTTT. Its translation: CASSLGGGYGNPPLHF.

This clonotype was seen at least ten times. The chain joins TRBV12-3 or TRBV12-4 to TRBJ1-3, with D uncertain. V dropped 3 bases and J dropped 4 bases, with 7 bases sitting between them. This CDR3 is built from 13 residues. For the CDR3, the DNA is TGTGCCAGCAGTTTTGGGTTGGGAAACACCATATATTTT. This codes for CASSFGLGNTIYF.

This clonotype was seen at least ten times. The chain has TRBV24-1 and TRBJ2-2; D call uncertain. The CDR3 is 14 residues long. Trimming left V 3 bases short and J 3 bases short, with 7 bases between. Germline CDR1 KGHDR, CDR2 SFDVKD. In nucleotides, the CDR3 is TGTGCCACCAGTGATGGGTTCGACACCGGGGAGCTGTTTTTT. Amino acid sequence: CATSDGFDTGELFF.

This clonotype was detected only a few times. V is TRBV19 and J is TRBJ2-2; D is ambiguous. This CDR3 comprises 14 residues. V lost 3 bases and J lost 2, with 7 bases in between. Germline V gene sequence: CDR1 LNHDA, CDR2 SQIVND (reference sequence). For the CDR3, the DNA is TGTGCCAGTAGTATCCCCCTTAACACCGGGGAGCTGTTTTTT. Protein product: CASSIPLNTGELFF.